This T cell receptor beta chain was captured in a study of T cells of healthy individuals. MiXCR, run by TCRdb on the 5' RACE reads, gives a single entry per CDR3 protein. The repertoire has 85,000 to 100,000 distinct CDR3 sequences, about 16% of them found once; the top ten carry roughly 6.1%. This clonotype was seen many times. V lost 5 bases to trimming and J lost 3 bases, with 13 bases between them. The CDR3 totals 15 residues. Germline V gives CDR1 SEHNR, CDR2 FQNEAQ (reference sequence). The rearrangement uses TRBV7-9 and TRBJ2-2; TRBD2 might be the D (6 bases). The source of this sequence is a human donor in good health. CDR3 in amino acids: CASSPPWGDTGELFF. The DNA of the CDR3 is TGTGCCAGCAGCCCTCCGTGGGGGGACACCGGGGAGCTGTTTTTT.